This passage covers 27 T cell receptor beta chains from one sample sequenced in a study of cytomegalovirus exposure and HLA in healthy donors. Primers for the PCR totalled 60 Vbeta and 13 Jbeta. TCRdb's copy holds only in-frame clones and misses some; the assay was immunoSEQ multiplex PCR. The sample yields 45,000 to 60,000 clones, of which the top ten take up approximately 2.4%. The material sequenced was PBMCs. The receptor set was obtained from a female donor in good health and CMV-seronegative.

The chain combines TRBV27 with TRBJ2-1; TRBD2 aligns across 10 bases. The CDR3 length is 16 residues. Germline V gives CDR1 MNHEY, CDR2 SMNVEV (reference sequence). V lost 4 bases, J lost 3 bases, and 6 bases stayed unmatched. CDR3 region: CASSSRLAGFYNEQFF. CDR3 DNA sequence: TGTGCCAGCAGTTCGAGACTAGCGGGCTTCTACAATGAGCAGTTCTTC.

The gene calls are TRBV7-9 and TRBJ2-7, with 11 bases matching TRBD2. This CDR3 region has 15 residues. From germline, CDR1 is SEHNR and CDR2 FQNEAQ (reference sequence). J lost 0 bases, V lost 3 bases, and 1 base had no gene match. CDR3 DNA sequence: TGTGCCAGCAGCTTGACTAGCGGGGCCTCCTACGAGCAGTACTTC. Protein product: CASSLTSGASYEQYF.

V usage is TRBV6-5 and J usage is TRBJ2-3; D is undetermined. CDR1 and CDR2 from the germline V gene are MNHEY and SVGAGI. The CDR3 sequence is 14 residues long. V was trimmed by 8 bases and J by 2 bases, leaving 14 bases between them. The CDR3 region is CASRPTGFTDTQYF. Here the CDR3 DNA reads TGTGCCAGCCGACCGACGGGTTTCACAGATACGCAGTATTTT.

In terms of frequency, this clone is large (0.1 to 1%). In nucleotides, the CDR3 is TGTGCCAGCAGGCAAGGACAGGGTTATGAAAAACTGTTTTTT. This codes for CASRQGQGYEKLFF. V gene TRBV13 combines with J gene TRBJ1-4, with 8 bases that match TRBD1. This CDR3 comprises 14 residues. Germline loops: CDR1 PRHDT, CDR2 FYEKMQ (reference sequence). J was trimmed by 6 bases and V by 6 bases; bases with no gene match: 6.

The chain recombines TRBV6-5 with TRBJ2-7, with D tentatively TRBD2 (6 bases). V shed 2 bases and J shed 6 bases, with 17 bases lying between them. This CDR3 comprises 15 residues. Germline loops: CDR1 MNHEY, CDR2 SVGAGI. The CDR3 bases are TGTGCCAGCAGTTACAATCCGGGGGAGAACTCCGAGCAGTACTTC. Translation: CASSYNPGENSEQYF.

J is TRBJ2-3 and V is TRBV4-3, with TRBD2 matching over 8 bases. J lost 5 bases, V lost 3 bases, and 4 bases had no gene match. CDR1 and CDR2 from the germline V gene are LGHNA and YSLEER. CDR3 length: 14 residues. CDR3 amino acids: CASSQRGAGDTQYF. The CDR3 DNA reads TGCGCCAGCAGCCAGCGGGGGGCTGGAGATACGCAGTATTTT.

The chain combines TRBV4-3 with TRBJ1-2; the match to TRBD1 covers 11 bases. The CDR3 covers 15 residues. Per the germline V gene, CDR1 is LGHNA and CDR2 is YSLEER. V lost 4 bases, J lost 1 base, and 2 bases stayed unmatched. CDR3 amino acids: CASSRDRGVNYGYTF. Here the CDR3 DNA reads TGCGCCAGCAGCCGGGACAGGGGGGTTAACTATGGCTACACCTTC.

J is TRBJ2-2 and V is TRBV7-9, with 9 bases lining up with TRBD2. Germline V CDR1 and CDR2: SEHNR, FQNEAQ (reference sequence). Losses at the gene ends were 4 bases for V and 4 bases for J; bases not matched to a gene: 13. This CDR3 region has 18 residues. In DNA form, the CDR3 reads TGTGCCAGCAGCTCCCAATCCCCGACTAGCGGAATCACCGGGGAGCTGTTTTTT. Protein sequence: CASSSQSPTSGITGELFF.

V is TRBV7-2 and J is TRBJ1-5; 7 bases are a match to TRBD1. The CDR3 extends over 15 amino acids. CDR1 is SGHTA and CDR2 is FQGNSA in the germline V gene. Losses at the gene ends were 4 bases for V and 6 bases for J; bases not matched to a gene: 9. The CDR3 protein is CASSSGYRGGQPQHF. In DNA, the CDR3 is TGTGCCAGCAGCTCGGGGTACAGGGGAGGTCAGCCCCAGCATTTT.

The genes are TRBV6-6 and TRBJ1-1; D uncertain. V lost 2 bases, J lost 11 bases, and 9 bases lay in between. This CDR3 is 11 amino acids long. The germline gives CDR1 MNHNY, CDR2 SVGAGI (reference sequence). This chain's CDR3 is CASSYTGKAFF. The CDR3, as DNA: TGTGCCAGCAGTTACACCGGGAAGGCTTTCTTT.

V and J are TRBV7-9 and TRBJ1-1; 8 bases fit TRBD1. This CDR3 is built from 13 residues. V shed 4 bases and J 5 bases; nucleotides not matched to a gene: 3. In germline, CDR1 is SEHNR, CDR2 FQNEAQ (reference sequence). The CDR3 sequence is CASSSTGVTEAFF. CDR3 sequence (DNA): TGTGCCAGCAGCTCGACAGGGGTAACTGAAGCTTTCTTT.

This chain connects TRBV5-1 to TRBJ2-7; 12 bases map to TRBD2. The CDR3 spans 15 residues. V shed 0 bases, J shed 2 bases, and the junction held 0 bases outside the gene matches. Germline V gives CDR1 SGHRS, CDR2 YFSETQ. The CDR3 DNA reads TGCGCCAGCAGCTTGGGACTAGCGGGAGCCTACGAGCAGTACTTC. This sequence encodes CASSLGLAGAYEQYF.

The V and J genes are TRBV29-1 and TRBJ1-1, with TRBD1 matching 7 bases. The length of the CDR3 is 12 residues. V was pared by 3 bases and J by 5 bases, with 3 bases of the junction left unmatched. Germline CDR1 and CDR2: SQVTM and ANQGSEA. As DNA, the CDR3 is TGCAGCGTTGAGAACAGGGGTACTGAAGCTTTCTTT. Amino acid sequence: CSVENRGTEAFF.

The J gene is TRBJ1-1, the V gene TRBV29-1; no clear D. The CDR3 is 12 amino acids. Germline values: CDR1 SQVTM, CDR2 ANQGSEA. V lost 0 bases to trimming and J lost 11 bases, with 13 bases between them. The CDR3 loop is CSVEDRHTWAFF. CDR3 coding DNA: TGCAGCGTTGAAGATCGCCATACTTGGGCTTTCTTT.

This chain's CDR3 is CASSVDRYTEAFF. Here the CDR3 DNA reads TGTGCCAGCAGCGTAGACAGATACACTGAAGCTTTCTTT. The chain joins TRBV9 to TRBJ1-1, with D unclear. Germline V gene lookup returns CDR1 SGDLS and CDR2 YYNGEE. This CDR3 comprises 13 residues. Trimming removed 0 bases from V and 3 bases from J, with 6 bases in between.

The gene calls are TRBV30 and TRBJ2-1; a weak D match, TRBD2 (6 bases). The V gene's germline CDR1 is GTSNPN and CDR2 SVGIG (reference sequence). Trimming pared 4 bases from V and 7 bases from J, leaving 35 bases between. This CDR3 is built from 20 residues. This chain's CDR3 is CAWTSLSGVTPTGSWNEQFF. Here the CDR3 DNA reads TGTGCCTGGACCTCGTTGAGTGGAGTGACTCCCACCGGGAGTTGGAATGAGCAGTTCTTC.

The chain has TRBV5-1 and TRBJ1-1; 7 bases align to TRBD1. The CDR3 contains 14 residues. The ends lost 4 bases at V and 2 bases at J; junction bases unmatched: 5. The germline V gene encodes CDR1 SGHRS and CDR2 YFSETQ. CDR3 residues: CASSARDSNTEAFF. For the CDR3, the DNA is TGCGCCAGCAGCGCCCGGGACAGCAACACTGAAGCTTTCTTT. Complete variable domain (other parts from reference TRBV5-1 and TRBJ1-1): KAGVTQTPRYLIKTRGQQVTLSCSPISGHRSVSWYQQTPGQGLQFLFEYFSETQRNKGNFPGRFSGRQFSNSRSEMNVSTLELGDSALYLCASSARDSNTEAFFGQGTRLTVV.

The CDR3 DNA reads TGTGCCAGCAGCCCGGGACAGCTCTATGGCTACACCTTC. Translation: CASSPGQLYGYTF. The V and J genes are TRBV28 and TRBJ1-2, with TRBD1 identical over 7 bases. V lost 6 bases to trimming and J lost 4 bases; unmatched junction nucleotides: 5. Per germline, CDR1 MDHEN and CDR2 SYDVKM. This CDR3 has 13 amino acids.

The chain links TRBV11-2 to TRBJ1-3; D is perhaps TRBD1 (6 bases). The germline V gene encodes CDR1 SGHAT and CDR2 FQNNGV. Trimming removed 1 base from V and 1 base from J, with 14 bases in between. CDR3 length: 17 amino acids. The CDR3 region is CASSLGPTGQSGNTIYF. In DNA, the CDR3 is TGTGCCAGCAGCTTAGGGCCCACAGGGCAATCTGGAAACACCATATATTTT. The variable domain in full, completed from reference TRBV11-2 and TRBJ1-3, reads EAGVAQSPRYKIIEKRQSVAFWCNPISGHATLYWYQQILGQGPKLLIQFQNNGVVDDSQLPKDRFSAERLKGVDSTLKIQPAKLEDSAVYLCASSLGPTGQSGNTIYFGEGSWLTVV.

The rearrangement links TRBV9 to TRBJ2-5, with 10 bases that match TRBD2. V trimming: 0 bases; J trimming: 2 bases; junction bases outside the gene matches: 7. Per germline, CDR1 SGDLS and CDR2 YYNGEE. CDR3 length: 17 residues. In nucleotides, the CDR3 is TGTGCCAGCAGCGTAGCCGGTAGCGGGGGGTTTCAAGAGACCCAGTACTTC. Translation: CASSVAGSGGFQETQYF.

V usage is TRBV27 and J usage is TRBJ2-7, with 9 bases aligning to TRBD2. Germline assignment: CDR1 MNHEY and CDR2 SMNVEV (reference sequence). Germline trimming cut 5 bases from V and 2 bases from J; bases unmatched to any gene: 16. This CDR3 is 18 amino acids long. The CDR3 reads CASSPSRGAGGGAYEQYF. CDR3 bases: TGTGCCAGCAGTCCCTCACGGGGAGCGGGAGGTGGGGCCTACGAGCAGTACTTC.

The chain couples TRBV7-2 to TRBJ1-1, with a weak D call TRBD1 (6 bases). Germline CDR1 is SGHTA and CDR2 is FQGNSA. This CDR3 is built from 15 residues. Trimming took 4 bases from V and 0 from J, leaving 12 bases between them. CDR3 nucleotide sequence: TGTGCCAGCAGCTCACAGACAGGTATGAACACTGAAGCTTTCTTT. Its protein product is CASSSQTGMNTEAFF.

The rearrangement uses TRBV30 and TRBJ2-5; the match to TRBD2 covers 12 bases. The junction had 1 base not matched to a gene; V was cut back by 2 bases and J by 3 bases. CDR3 length equals 14 residues. Germline V gives CDR1 GTSNPN, CDR2 SVGIG (reference sequence). CDR3 sequence reads: CAWSRLAGEETQYF. DNA for the CDR3: TGTGCCTGGAGTCGACTAGCGGGAGAAGAGACCCAGTACTTC.

The chain uses TRBV6-5 and TRBJ2-1, with D possibly matching TRBD2 (5 bases). The germline V gene has CDR1 MNHEY and CDR2 SVGAGI. Trimming took off 0 bases at V and 7 bases at J, with 16 bases between the two ends. The CDR3 is 16 residues long. CDR3 in DNA: TGTGCCAGCAGTTACTCGATAATAGCGAACTTAAATGAGCAGTTCTTC. Translating it yields CASSYSIIANLNEQFF.

The rearrangement uses TRBV30 and TRBJ2-1; TRBD2 aligns across 7 bases. This CDR3 region has 17 residues. Germline assignment: CDR1 GTSNPN and CDR2 SVGIG (reference sequence). V lost 1 base to trimming and J lost 4 bases; unmatched junction nucleotides: 13. CDR3 in amino acids: CAWSGRLGGDYYNEQFF. The CDR3 bases are TGTGCCTGGAGTGGCCGCTTGGGCGGGGACTATTACAATGAGCAGTTCTTC. The variable domain in full, completed from reference TRBV30 and TRBJ2-1, reads SQTIHQWPATLVQPVGSPLSLECTVEGTSNPNLYWYRQAAGRGLQLLFYSVGIGQISSEVPQNLSASRPQDRQFILSSKKLLLSDSGFYLCAWSGRLGGDYYNEQFFGPGTRLTVL.

This chain joins TRBV6-5 and TRBJ1-1; D unresolved. The CDR3 sequence is 13 residues long. The V end was cut by 0 bases, the J end by 5 bases, with 7 bases between. CDR1 MNHEY and CDR2 SVGAGI come from the germline V gene. DNA for the CDR3: TGTGCCAGCAGTTACTCGGAGAGAACTGAAGCTTTCTTT. Protein sequence: CASSYSERTEAFF.

This rearrangement joins TRBV19 to TRBJ1-5; possible D gene TRBD1, 5 bases. This CDR3 spans 14 amino acids. CDR1 is LNHDA and CDR2 is SQIVND in the germline V gene (reference sequence). Trimming removed 7 bases from V and 0 bases from J, with 10 bases in between. Written as DNA, the CDR3 is TGTGCCAGTATGACAGAGTATAGCAATCAGCCCCAGCATTTT. Its protein is CASMTEYSNQPQHF.